These 30 T cell receptor beta chains were all obtained from the same sample, sequenced in a study of early T cells in non-severe SARS-CoV-2 infection. In TCRdb, the 5' RACE reads were re-called with MiXCR into one record per CDR3 protein. This sample has about 23,000 distinct CDR3 sequences, with 4.5% to 5% found just once. The material sequenced was whole blood. The receptors were sampled from an adult who was a healthcare worker with PCR-confirmed SARS-CoV-2 infection or an uninfected control (not recorded which).

In its sample, this clonotype was seen many times. The chain combines TRBV6-6 with TRBJ1-1; no clear D gene. The CDR3 totals 20 residues. V shed 8 bases and J shed 1 base, with 32 bases lying between them. Germline V gives CDR1 MNHNY, CDR2 SVGAGI (reference sequence). CDR3 region: CASPPRGLLRALSRNTEAFF. As DNA, the CDR3 is TGTGCCAGCCCCCCAAGAGGCCTCTTACGCGCCTTGAGTAGGAACACTGAAGCTTTCTTT.

This clonotype was counted at least ten times. This chain joins TRBV7-3 and TRBJ2-1; D may be TRBD2 (6 bases). Germline V gene data show CDR1 as SGHTA and CDR2 as FQGTGA. The CDR3 length is 17 residues. V dropped 2 bases and J dropped 6 bases, with 20 bases sitting between them. The CDR3 bases are TGTGCCAGCAGCTTAGCCTTAGGGCGACTAGATGGCAATGAGCAGTTCTTC. Amino acid sequence: CASSLALGRLDGNEQFF.

At least ten counts were recorded for this clonotype. V is TRBV5-6 and J is TRBJ2-1; D is unresolved. CDR1 and CDR2 from the germline V gene are SGHDT and YYEEEE. The CDR3 totals 15 residues. V lost 0 bases, J lost 0 bases, and 7 bases lay in between. As DNA, the CDR3 is TGTGCCAGCAGCTTGGACATAAGCTCCTACAATGAGCAGTTCTTC. The encoded protein is CASSLDISSYNEQFF.

This clonotype has only a few counts. The CDR3 DNA follows: TGTGCCAGCAGTTTATCGCGGGGTTGGGCCTACGAGCAGTACTTC. This codes for CASSLSRGWAYEQYF. This chain uses TRBV12-3 or TRBV12-4 with TRBJ2-7; possibly TRBD2 for D (6 bases). The CDR3 is 15 residues long. V was pared by 2 bases and J by 2 bases, with 13 bases between.

This clonotype occurred many times. This sequence joins TRBV4-3 and TRBJ1-3; no clear D gene. With 0 bases removed from V and 7 bases from J, the gap between germline ends came to 7 bases. CDR1 is LGHNA, CDR2 YSLEER, per germline. CDR3 length equals 13 residues. CDR3 sequence reads: CASSQDFKNTIYF. As DNA, the CDR3 is TGCGCCAGCAGCCAAGATTTTAAGAACACCATATATTTT.

This clonotype has at least ten counts. J is TRBJ1-2 and V is TRBV20-1, with D perhaps matching TRBD1 (5 bases). Trimming left V 5 bases short and J 2 bases short, with 12 bases between. There are 13 residues in the CDR3. Germline assignment: CDR1 DFQATT and CDR2 SNEGSKA (reference sequence). The CDR3 here is CSAAYGGNYGYTF. The CDR3 DNA sequence: TGCAGTGCTGCGTATGGGGGGAACTATGGCTACACCTTC.

The V call is TRBV5-4, the J call TRBJ2-1, with 9 bases matching TRBD2. From germline, CDR1 is SGHNT and CDR2 YYREEE (reference sequence). The CDR3 extends over 16 amino acids. V was pared by 4 bases and J by 4 bases, with 9 bases of the junction left unmatched. The CDR3 spells CASSQGRGGAYNEQFF. The CDR3 DNA reads as TGTGCCAGCAGCCAGGGACGCGGGGGGGCATACAATGAGCAGTTCTTC. Combining the CDR3 with reference TRBV5-4 and TRBJ2-1 gives the whole variable domain ETGVTQSPTHLIKTRGQQVTLRCSSQSGHNTVSWYQQALGQGPQFIFQYYREEENGRGNFPPRFSGLQFPNYSSELNVNALELDDSALYLCASSQGRGGAYNEQFFGPGTRLTVL.

A word on this clonotype: Possible read error: a much larger clone is one base away. V gene TRBV15 combines with J gene TRBJ2-2, with no clear D. The CDR3 runs to 13 residues. The V end was cut by 3 bases, the J end by 15 bases, with 17 bases between. Germline CDR1 reads LNHNV; CDR2 reads YYDKDF (reference sequence). CDR3 sequence (DNA): TGTGCCACCAGCAGGGATATGACCGCCCTGGTGTTTTTT. Its protein product is CATSRDMTALVFF.

This clonotype was seen repeatedly, ten times or more. J is TRBJ1-1 and V is TRBV21-1; the table's D gene call, TRBD1, was not cross checked with the DNA. TRBV21-1 is described as a pseudogene. CDR3 length: 13 amino acids. The CDR3 protein is CASNPGWYGEAFF. CDR3 in DNA: TGTGCCAGCAACCCCGGCTGGTACGGGGAAGCTTTCTTT.

This clonotype has a count of ten or more. V and J are TRBV20-1 and TRBJ2-4; D not certain. This CDR3 region has 12 residues. Germline V gives CDR1 DFQATT, CDR2 SNEGSKA (reference sequence). V lost 5 bases, J lost 8 bases, and 13 bases lay in between. The CDR3 loop reads CSAPPDGDIQYF. The CDR3, as DNA: TGCAGTGCTCCCCCAGATGGGGACATTCAGTACTTC.

Many counts were recorded for this clonotype. J is TRBJ1-3 and V is TRBV6-5; D is undetermined. V lost 5 bases and J 4 bases, leaving 12 bases between the germline ends. This CDR3 has 14 residues. CDR1 MNHEY and CDR2 SVGAGI come from the germline V gene. The CDR3 DNA sequence: TGTGCCAGCAGTACTAACACGGTCGGAAACACCATATATTTT. Protein sequence: CASSTNTVGNTIYF.

This clonotype was picked up many times. The rearrangement joins TRBV5-6 to TRBJ2-7, with D unresolved. This CDR3 is built from 12 residues. The germline gives CDR1 SGHDT, CDR2 YYEEEE. Trimming left V 0 bases short and J 5 bases short, with 6 bases between. The CDR3: CASSLEGNEQYF. The CDR3 DNA reads as TGTGCCAGCAGCTTGGAAGGGAACGAGCAGTACTTC.

The table lists this clonotype with a few counts. This chain links TRBV5-1 with TRBJ2-7; 9 positions agree with TRBD1. V gave up 4 bases and J gave up 5 bases; unmatched junction bases: 10. The germline CDR1 and CDR2 sequences are SGHRS and YFSETQ. The CDR3 loop spans 15 amino acids. CDR3 sequence (DNA): TGCGCCAGCAGCCAAATGGGACAGGGTACCAACGAGCAGTACTTC. Protein product: CASSQMGQGTNEQYF.

Comments on this clonotype: A much larger clone lies one base from this, so it may be a read error. J is TRBJ2-5 and V is TRBV19, with D hard to call. This CDR3 has 15 residues. CDR1 and CDR2 (germline): LNHDA, SQIVND (reference sequence). The CDR3 here is CASSISKGIQKTQYF. The CDR3 coding sequence is TGTGCCAGTAGTATTTCAAAAGGAATCCAAAAGACCCAGTACTTC. Full variable domain (missing parts from reference TRBV19 and TRBJ2-5): DGGITQSPKYLFRKEGQNVTLSCEQNLNHDAMYWYRQDPGQGLRLIYYSQIVNDFQKGDIAEGYSVSREKKESFPLTVTSAQKNPTAFYLCASSISKGIQKTQYFGPGTRLLVL.

The chain joins TRBV5-1 to TRBJ1-1; D remains unclear. In germline, CDR1 is SGHRS, CDR2 YFSETQ. V shed 1 base and J shed 1 base, with 5 bases lying between them. CDR3 length equals 13 residues. CDR3 loop: CASSLWENTEAFF. DNA for the CDR3: TGCGCCAGCAGCTTGTGGGAGAACACTGAAGCTTTCTTT.

This clonotype was seen ten or more times. This chain connects TRBV5-6 to TRBJ1-6; no definite D call. The CDR3 is 12 residues long. The V gene lost 0 bases and the J gene lost 9 bases, with 4 bases spanning the gap. Germline V gives CDR1 SGHDT, CDR2 YYEEEE. CDR3 nucleotides: TGTGCCAGCAGCTTGGGGGGTTCACCCCTCCACTTT. Amino acid sequence: CASSLGGSPLHF.

At least ten counts were recorded for this clonotype. This rearrangement joins TRBV2 to TRBJ2-1; no clear D gene. There are 13 residues in the CDR3. Germline lookup yields CDR1 SNHLY and CDR2 FYNNEI. Trimming removed 4 bases from V and 4 bases from J, with 8 bases in between. The CDR3 sequence: CASSGEGYNEQFF. As DNA, the CDR3 is TGTGCCAGCAGTGGAGAAGGGTACAATGAGCAGTTCTTC.

This clonotype was seen a handful of times. This chain connects TRBV7-8 to TRBJ1-4, with D perhaps matching TRBD1 (6 bases). The CDR3 has 16 amino acids. CDR1 SGHVS and CDR2 FQNEAQ come from the germline V gene. Trimming shortened V by 2 bases and J by 6 bases, and 16 bases separated the two germline ends. The CDR3 bases are TGTGCCAGCAGCTTACTAGGAGGGGGAGGTTATGAAAAACTGTTTTTT. It is translated as CASSLLGGGGYEKLFF.

Notes on this clonotype: A single base separates this from a much larger clone, so it may be a read error. The CDR3 protein is CASSSGAGTDTQYF. In DNA, the CDR3 is TGTGCCAGCAGCTCAGGGGCGGGGACAGATACGCAGTATTTT. The chain employs TRBV7-2 and TRBJ2-3; D tentatively reads TRBD1 or TRBD2 (6 bases each). From germline, CDR1 is SGHTA and CDR2 FQGNSA. The CDR3 has 14 residues. Trimming pared 4 bases from V and 3 bases from J, leaving 11 bases between.

For the CDR3, the DNA is TGTGCCAGCAGCTCAGTCAGGGCAGACTATGGCTACACCTTC. Its translation: CASSSVRADYGYTF. The V gene is TRBV7-2, the J gene TRBJ1-2, with D maybe TRBD1 (5 bases). Germline V gene data show CDR1 as SGHTA and CDR2 as FQGNSA. The CDR3 loop spans 14 amino acids. Trimming took 4 bases from V and 3 from J, leaving 12 bases between them.

The CDR3 DNA reads as TGTGCCAGCAGGGAACCCTACGAGCAGTACTTC. It is translated as CASREPYEQYF. The chain combines TRBV2 with TRBJ2-7; D is unclear. The V and J ends lost 6 bases and 2 bases respectively, with 5 bases between them. The CDR3 has 11 residues. Germline CDR1 reads SNHLY; CDR2 reads FYNNEI.

This clonotype was observed many times. The chain couples TRBV28 to TRBJ2-7; TRBD2 aligns across 11 bases. Looked up from germline, CDR1 is MDHEN and CDR2 is SYDVKM. Unmatched junction bases numbered 5, after V lost 6 bases and J lost 7 bases. The length of the CDR3 is 13 residues. The CDR3 region is CASSPGLAGEQYF. CDR3 DNA sequence: TGTGCCAGCAGCCCCGGACTAGCGGGTGAGCAGTACTTC.

This clonotype has a count of ten or more. The rearrangement joins TRBV20-1 to TRBJ2-7; 8 bases agree with TRBD1. With 0 bases clipped from V and 5 bases from J, the junction kept 9 bases outside the gene matches. The germline gives CDR1 DFQATT, CDR2 SNEGSKA (reference sequence). The CDR3 extends over 15 amino acids. The CDR3 protein is CSARDQGQVFNEQYF. CDR3 DNA sequence: TGCAGTGCTAGAGATCAGGGACAGGTATTCAACGAGCAGTACTTC.

By frequency in the sample, this clonotype is medium-sized. The DNA of the CDR3 is TGTGCCAGCAGCTTAGCGGACGGATACATAGAGACCCAGTACTTC. This sequence encodes CASSLADGYIETQYF. This chain uses TRBV7-2 with TRBJ2-5; D gene ambiguous. The V gene's germline CDR1 is SGHTA and CDR2 FQGNSA. CDR3 size: 15 residues. V was shortened by 0 bases and J by 4 bases, with 12 bases between the two germline ends.

This clonotype was found many times. The genes are TRBV28 and TRBJ2-2, with 12 bases fitting TRBD2. Germline values: CDR1 MDHEN, CDR2 SYDVKM. This CDR3 region has 16 residues. V was clipped by 7 bases and J by 7 bases; unmatched bases: 10. CDR3 DNA: TGTGCCAGCACCCCTTCTAGCGGGGGGGCCCGCGGGGAGCTGTTTTTT. Its translation: CASTPSSGGARGELFF.

This clonotype was seen repeatedly, ten times or more. The J gene is TRBJ2-5, the V gene TRBV20-1; 9 positions match TRBD2. Germline CDR1 reads DFQATT; CDR2 reads SNEGSKA (reference sequence). The CDR3 has 16 amino acids. Trimming took 5 bases from V and 1 from J; bases not matched to a gene: 11. The CDR3 protein is CSAWGLAAFSQETQYF. In nucleotides, the CDR3 is TGCAGTGCTTGGGGACTAGCTGCTTTTAGCCAAGAGACCCAGTACTTC.

In its sample, this clonotype ranks as medium-sized (0.01 to 0.1%). This rearrangement joins TRBV28 to TRBJ2-1; 10 nucleotides match TRBD2. This CDR3 has 15 amino acids. Germline CDR1 and CDR2: MDHEN and SYDVKM. With 8 bases clipped from V and 0 bases from J, the junction kept 4 bases outside the gene matches. In nucleotides, the CDR3 is TGTGCCAGCTCCTGGACTAGCGGCTCCTACAATGAGCAGTTCTTC. Protein: CASSWTSGSYNEQFF.

This clonotype was counted ten times or more. This chain uses TRBV11-2 with TRBJ1-6; D not certain. V lost 1 base, J lost 7 bases, and 5 bases lay in between. The germline V gene encodes CDR1 SGHAT and CDR2 FQNNGV. CDR3 length: 13 amino acids. The CDR3 loop is CASSLGRNSPLHF. The CDR3 DNA is TGTGCCAGCAGCTTAGGCAGAAATTCACCCCTCCACTTT.

This clonotype was recorded at least ten times. CDR3 bases: TGTGCCAGCAGCTTTGGTCTGGTCAGCTACAATGAGCAGTTCTTC. Amino acids: CASSFGLVSYNEQFF. This sequence joins TRBV5-6 and TRBJ2-1; D is ambiguous. V was pared by 2 bases and J by 3 bases, with 12 bases between. CDR3 length equals 15 residues. Germline V gene lookup returns CDR1 SGHDT and CDR2 YYEEEE.

This clonotype came up many times. J is TRBJ2-1 and V is TRBV28, with TRBD2 identical over 7 bases. The ends lost 7 bases at V and 10 bases at J; junction bases unmatched: 10. The germline gives CDR1 MDHEN, CDR2 SYDVKM. This CDR3 is 13 amino acids long. The CDR3: CASTLTRRGEQFF. The CDR3 DNA sequence: TGTGCCAGCACCCTGACCCGGCGGGGGGAGCAGTTCTTC.